This T cell receptor (beta chain) was obtained from a study of blood T cell repertoires in COVID-19. Whole-study context: From T cells, B-cell-depleted T cells, or PBMCs came the material, which was cDNA or gDNA.

As handled by the study authors: The assay estimated nucleated cells by amplifying reference gene primers. The method was immunoSEQ multiplex PCR; TCRdb's version includes in-frame clones alone and lacks a portion of them. The V and J calls and clone size are taken from that table; D and trimming were inferred from the DNA. The sample has under 300,000 clones; around 85% are singletons. Trimming pared 5 bases from V and 8 bases from J, leaving 18 bases between. The CDR3 consists of 14 residues. Germline V gives CDR1 SNHLY, CDR2 FYNNEI. The TCR was taken from a woman between 65 and 79 years old with acute or convalescent COVID-19. The V call is TRBV2, the J call TRBJ1-2; no clear D. The material sequenced was peripheral blood. DNA of the CDR3: TGTGCCAGCAGTCCAACGGAGGGTTCGCAAGGCTACACCTTC. This sequence encodes CASSPTEGSQGYTF.